The 31 T cell receptor beta chains below all came from one sample that was sequenced in a study of shared clonotypes between healthy human individuals. The method was immunoSEQ multiplex PCR; TCRdb's version includes in-frame clones alone and lacks a portion of them. The sample lists around 700,000 clones, less than 80% occurring once. The specimen sequenced was memory CD4+ T cells sorted from blood. Subset meaning: CD45RA-negative fraction. These receptors all come from a woman between 25 and 40 years old in good health.

The chain uses TRBV14 and TRBJ2-1, with D hard to call. CDR1 is SGHDN, CDR2 FVKESK, per germline. The CDR3 runs 13 residues. With 5 bases removed from V and 0 bases from J, the gap between germline ends came to 5 bases. The DNA for the CDR3 is TGTGCCAGCAGCTTTGACTCCTACAATGAGCAGTTCTTC. Amino acids: CASSFDSYNEQFF.

This clone was found many times. The V call is TRBV6-1, the J call TRBJ2-2; D is undetermined. Trimming pared 6 bases from V and 0 bases from J, leaving 11 bases between. CDR3 length equals 15 residues. Germline V CDR1 and CDR2: MNHNS, SASEGT. The chain's CDR3 is CASSAFGANTGELFF. In DNA form, the CDR3 reads TGTGCCAGCAGCGCTTTCGGAGCGAACACCGGGGAGCTGTTTTTT.

The genes are TRBV7-9 and TRBJ2-3; D may be TRBD2 (6 bases). Germline V gene lookup returns CDR1 SEHNR and CDR2 FQNEAQ (reference sequence). The CDR3 has 15 residues. The germline V and J ends were trimmed by 7 bases and 0 bases, with 14 bases remaining between them. The CDR3 spells CASTSRAGSTDTQYF. For the CDR3, the DNA is TGTGCCAGCACCTCGCGGGCGGGGAGCACAGATACGCAGTATTTT.

This clone was observed a handful of times. Other DNA sequences in the same sample also yield this CDR3. The V call is TRBV7-9, the J call TRBJ2-1; TRBD2 is a possible D gene (6 bases). V shed 5 bases and J shed 0 bases, with 11 bases lying between them. The germline gives CDR1 SEHNR, CDR2 FQNEAQ (reference sequence). The CDR3 totals 15 residues. CDR3 nucleotide sequence: TGTGCCAGCAGCCCTCGCGGGAACTCCTACAATGAGCAGTTCTTC. It is translated as CASSPRGNSYNEQFF.

The chain joins TRBV5-4 to TRBJ2-7; tentatively, D is TRBD2 (6 bases). In germline, CDR1 is SGHNT, CDR2 YYREEE (reference sequence). The V end was cut by 4 bases, the J end by 3 bases, with 11 bases between. The CDR3 contains 13 residues. The CDR3 DNA sequence: TGTGCCAGCAGCCCACCGGGGGACTACGAGCAGTACTTC. Translating it yields CASSPPGDYEQYF.

This clone was found once. The CDR3 DNA follows: TGTGCCAGCTCAACGGGCAGGGCCGGGGCCAACGTCCTGACTTTC. As protein: CASSTGRAGANVLTF. The chain has TRBV18 and TRBJ2-6; weak D call: TRBD1 (5 bases). CDR1 and CDR2 from the germline V gene are KGHSH and LQKENI. Between the trimmed V and J ends, which lost 5 bases and 4 bases, there was a span of 12 bases. This CDR3 has 15 residues.

The chain couples TRBV5-1 to TRBJ2-7, with D possibly TRBD1 on 6 matching bases. The CDR3 totals 17 residues. CDR1 SGHRS and CDR2 YFSETQ come from the germline V gene. Trimming cost V 4 bases and J 2 bases, with 22 bases left between them. This CDR3 reads CASSTELRDTRTYEQYF. CDR3 sequence (DNA): TGCGCCAGCAGCACTGAACTCCGGGACACTCGAACCTACGAGCAGTACTTC.

This clone was detected a few times. CDR3 residues: CASSVEGLAGNSGEQYF. DNA of the CDR3: TGTGCCAGCAGCGTAGAGGGACTAGCAGGAAATTCGGGCGAGCAGTACTTC. The V and J genes are TRBV9 and TRBJ2-7; 9 bases are shared with TRBD2. The CDR3 is 17 amino acids. The J segment lost 6 bases and the V segment lost 0 bases, leaving 13 bases of the junction unmatched. Germline V gives CDR1 SGDLS, CDR2 YYNGEE.

This clone showed up just a few times. The V call is TRBV2, the J call TRBJ2-5, with 7 bases lining up with TRBD2. Germline-derived CDR1 and CDR2 are SNHLY and FYNNEI. The J segment lost 1 base and the V segment lost 6 bases, leaving 5 bases of the junction unmatched. The CDR3 loop spans 14 amino acids. CDR3 DNA sequence: TGTGCCAGCAGCGTTAGGACTAGCCAAGAGACCCAGTACTTC. This gives the protein CASSVRTSQETQYF.

The chain combines TRBV5-1 with TRBJ2-1, with D tentatively TRBD1 or TRBD2 (5 bases each). The CDR3 is made up of 15 amino acids. Trimming took 4 bases from V and 10 from J, leaving 21 bases between them. Germline V gene sequence: CDR1 SGHRS, CDR2 YFSETQ. This chain's CDR3 is CASSTRGLELGEQFF. In DNA form, the CDR3 reads TGCGCCAGCAGCACCCGGGGCCTGGAACTAGGGGAGCAGTTCTTC.

The rearrangement uses TRBV6-1 and TRBJ2-3; TRBD2 matches 8 bases. CDR3 length equals 14 residues. The V gene end was trimmed by 7 bases and the J gene end by 2 bases; junction bases not matched to a gene: 5. Germline CDR1 and CDR2: MNHNS and SASEGT. The CDR3 DNA reads as TGTGCCAGCACTACTAGCGGAAACACAGATACGCAGTATTTT. Translation: CASTTSGNTDTQYF.

The V gene is TRBV6-5, the J gene TRBJ2-2; 9 positions agree with TRBD2. Germline lookup yields CDR1 MNHEY and CDR2 SVGAGI. This CDR3 comprises 14 residues. V lost 5 bases and J lost 5; bases outside the gene matches: 3. CDR3 in DNA: TGTGCCAGCAGTCCCGGACTAGCGACCGGGGAGCTGTTTTTT. Translation: CASSPGLATGELFF.

The CDR3 region has the DNA TGTGCCAGCAGTTTAATAGTGTCTCGGCGGAGATACAATGAGCAGTTCTTC. Its protein is CASSLIVSRRRYNEQFF. The gene calls are TRBV27 and TRBJ2-1; D uncertain. Looked up from germline, CDR1 is MNHEY and CDR2 is SMNVEV (reference sequence). This CDR3 has 17 residues. Trimming took 2 bases from V and 4 from J, leaving 18 bases between them.

The chain links TRBV6-1 to TRBJ2-7, with D perhaps being TRBD1 or TRBD2 (5 bases each). From germline, CDR1 is MNHNS and CDR2 SASEGT. The CDR3 covers 14 residues. V was clipped by 7 bases and J by 7 bases, with 20 bases between them. The CDR3 region is CASIPGAASGEQYF. The DNA of the CDR3 is TGTGCCAGCATCCCCGGGGCTGCCTCGGGGGAGCAGTACTTC.

This sequence joins TRBV28 and TRBJ2-1; 7 bases align to TRBD2. Trimming cost V 2 bases and J 8 bases; bases outside gene matches: 12. This CDR3 has 16 amino acids. Germline CDR1 MDHEN, CDR2 SYDVKM. DNA of the CDR3: TGTGCCAGCAGTTTACCGCGGGGGACCCCATGGGATGAGCAGTTCTTC. This translates into CASSLPRGTPWDEQFF. Variable domain in full (rest from reference TRBV28 and TRBJ2-1): DVKVTQSSRYLVKRTGEKVFLECVQDMDHENMFWYRQDPGLGLRLIYFSYDVKMKEKGDIPEGYSVSREKKERFSLILESASTNQTSMYLCASSLPRGTPWDEQFFGPGTRLTVL.

This sequence joins TRBV19 and TRBJ2-2; TRBD2 agrees at 8 bases. The CDR3 is 14 residues long. Germline assignment: CDR1 LNHDA and CDR2 SQIVND (reference sequence). The trim removed 5 bases at V and 5 bases at J, leaving 4 bases unmatched. The CDR3 reads CASSREGVTGELFF. DNA of the CDR3: TGTGCCAGTAGTCGGGAGGGGGTGACCGGGGAGCTGTTTTTT.

The sample holds one count of this clone. The chain links TRBV30 to TRBJ1-5, with TRBD1 as a possible D gene (6 bases). Trimming removed 3 bases at V and 6 bases at J, with 15 bases between. The CDR3 has 14 residues. Germline CDR1 and CDR2: GTSNPN and SVGIG (reference sequence). DNA of the CDR3: TGTGCCTGGAGCGTTTCACAGGGCTTTCAGCCCCAGCATTTT. It translates to CAWSVSQGFQPQHF.

This clone was seen only once. This chain uses TRBV28 with TRBJ2-5, with TRBD2 identical over 12 bases. The germline V gene encodes CDR1 MDHEN and CDR2 SYDVKM. Germline trimming cut 7 bases from V and 6 bases from J; bases unmatched to any gene: 15. The CDR3 has 17 amino acids. Written as DNA, the CDR3 is TGTGCCAGCACCCGAAAACTTACTAGCGGGAGGTGGAAGACCCAGTACTTC. Translation gives CASTRKLTSGRWKTQYF.

Remarks on this clone: At the DNA level, this CDR3 is encoded by other sequences in the same sample as well. The rearrangement joins TRBV28 to TRBJ2-3, with D uncertain. The CDR3 is 14 amino acids. The germline V and J ends were trimmed by 3 bases and 5 bases, with 12 bases remaining between them. In germline, CDR1 is MDHEN, CDR2 SYDVKM. The DNA of the CDR3 is TGTGCCAGCAGTTTGCCCCTCCTGGTAGATACGCAGTATTTT. The encoded protein is CASSLPLLVDTQYF.

The chain couples TRBV11-2 to TRBJ2-3; D unclear. The length of the CDR3 is 15 residues. Trimming cost V 1 base and J 0 bases, with 8 bases left between them. CDR1 SGHAT and CDR2 FQNNGV come from the germline V gene. The DNA for the CDR3 is TGTGCCAGCAGCTTAGGACACTTCAGCACAGATACGCAGTATTTT. It yields the protein CASSLGHFSTDTQYF.

This chain links TRBV30 with TRBJ2-1, with 8 bases that match TRBD2. CDR3 length: 13 residues. With V trimmed by 1 base and J by 7 bases, 3 bases remained unmatched. Germline CDR1 reads GTSNPN; CDR2 reads SVGIG (reference sequence). CDR3 in DNA: TGTGCCTGGAGTGGACTAGCGACGAATGAGCAGTTCTTC. Protein sequence: CAWSGLATNEQFF.

The V and J genes are TRBV6-6 and TRBJ2-2; D unclear. The CDR3 runs 14 residues. V was trimmed by 9 bases and J by 1 base, leaving 12 bases between them. Germline CDR1 is MNHNY and CDR2 is SVGAGI (reference sequence). The CDR3 loop reads CASQRQGNTGELFF. The DNA for the CDR3 is TGTGCCAGTCAGAGGCAAGGGAACACCGGGGAGCTGTTTTTT.

J is TRBJ1-3 and V is TRBV5-1, with D perhaps TRBD1 (6 bases). The CDR3 runs to 15 residues. Germline V lookup: CDR1 SGHRS, CDR2 YFSETQ. Between the trimmed V and J ends, which lost 4 bases and 2 bases, there was a span of 13 bases. The DNA of the CDR3 is TGCGCCAGCAGCCCCGGTACAGGGACTGGAAACACCATATATTTT. This gives the protein CASSPGTGTGNTIYF.

With regard to this clone: Germline is not matched at one junction end, which may reflect a read error. The same CDR3 arises from other DNA sequences in this sample as well. The chain recombines TRBV4-1 with TRBJ2-7; D call uncertain. The length of the CDR3 is 13 residues. Per germline, CDR1 MGHRA and CDR2 YSYEKL. The chain's CDR3 is CASSQASFTEQYF. CDR3 coding DNA: TGCGCCAGTAGCCAGGCCTCTTTCACAGAGCAGTACTTC.

As DNA, the CDR3 is TGCGCCAGCAGCCAAGCAACCGGGACTAGCGGGAGACAAGATACGCAGTATTTT. This translates into CASSQATGTSGRQDTQYF. The rearrangement joins TRBV4-1 to TRBJ2-3; TRBD2 matches at 14 bases. This CDR3 has 18 amino acids. V trimming: 1 base; J trimming: 5 bases; junction bases outside the gene matches: 8. In germline, CDR1 is MGHRA, CDR2 YSYEKL.

The chain couples TRBV27 to TRBJ1-1; D perhaps matches TRBD1 (6 bases). The CDR3 is made up of 15 amino acids. The germline gives CDR1 MNHEY, CDR2 SMNVEV (reference sequence). V was trimmed by 1 base and J by 1 base, leaving 10 bases between them. The CDR3 sequence is CASSLFKGGNTEAFF. The CDR3 bases are TGTGCCAGCAGTTTATTTAAAGGGGGGAACACTGAAGCTTTCTTT.

This clone was counted a few times. In the same sample, other DNA sequences code for this CDR3. The chain combines TRBV28 with TRBJ2-7; D ambiguous. V lost 4 bases and J 4 bases, leaving 5 bases between the germline ends. The CDR3 loop spans 11 amino acids. Germline V gene data show CDR1 as MDHEN and CDR2 as SYDVKM. The CDR3 bases are TGTGCCAGCAGTTCCCCTTACGAGCAGTACTTC. This translates into CASSSPYEQYF.

This chain uses TRBV5-6 with TRBJ1-6; 7 bases match TRBD1. With 2 bases clipped from V and 10 bases from J, the junction kept 6 bases outside the gene matches. The CDR3 extends over 14 amino acids. CDR1 SGHDT and CDR2 YYEEEE come from the germline V gene. This CDR3 reads CASSFGTARSPLHF. The DNA for the CDR3 is TGTGCCAGCAGCTTCGGGACAGCGAGGTCACCCCTCCACTTT.

This chain uses TRBV25-1 with TRBJ1-1, with a possible D match to TRBD1 (5 bases). CDR1 is MGHDK and CDR2 is SYGVNS in the germline V gene. The V end was cut by 3 bases, the J end by 1 base, with 12 bases between. The CDR3 contains 15 residues. As DNA, the CDR3 is TGTGCCAGCAGTGACAGGGACGGGGGGAACACTGAAGCTTTCTTT. It codes for CASSDRDGGNTEAFF.

The V and J genes are TRBV5-1 and TRBJ2-1, with D unclear. The germline CDR1 and CDR2 sequences are SGHRS and YFSETQ. V gave up 4 bases and J gave up 2 bases, with 10 bases separating them. This CDR3 has 14 residues. CDR3 DNA sequence: TGCGCCAGCAGCCCGGATTCTACCTACAATGAGCAGTTCTTC. It specifies CASSPDSTYNEQFF.

As for this clone: A much larger clone lies one base from this, so it may be a read error. Other nucleotide sequences in the sample specify the same CDR3. The rearrangement uses TRBV7-2 and TRBJ2-3; D gene uncertain. From germline, CDR1 is SGHTA and CDR2 FQGNSA. V shed 5 bases and J shed 2 bases, with 5 bases lying between them. The CDR3 runs 12 residues. CDR3 loop: CASSPFTDTQYF. The CDR3 DNA is TGTGCCAGCAGCCCCTTCACAGATACGCAGTATTTT.